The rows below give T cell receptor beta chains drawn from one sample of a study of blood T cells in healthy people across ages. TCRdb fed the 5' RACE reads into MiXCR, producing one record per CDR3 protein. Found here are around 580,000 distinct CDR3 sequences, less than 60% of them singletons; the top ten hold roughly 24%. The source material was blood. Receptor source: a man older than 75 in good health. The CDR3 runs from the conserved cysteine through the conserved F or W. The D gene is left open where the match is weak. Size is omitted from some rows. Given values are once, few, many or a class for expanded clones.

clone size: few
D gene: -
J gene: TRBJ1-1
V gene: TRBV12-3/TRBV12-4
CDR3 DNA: TGTGCCAGCAGGCAAATGACCAAGGGGGCTTTCTTT
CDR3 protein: CASRQMTKGAFF

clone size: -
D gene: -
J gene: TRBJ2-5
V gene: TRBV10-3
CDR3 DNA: TGTGCCATCAGTCTGAAAAAGGAGACCCAGTACTTC
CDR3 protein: CAISLKKETQYF

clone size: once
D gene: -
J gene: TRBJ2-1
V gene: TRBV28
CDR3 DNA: TGTGCCAGCAGTTTCTGGGGGGCTAGCGGAAACAATGAGCAGTTCTTC
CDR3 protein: CASSFWGASGNNEQFF

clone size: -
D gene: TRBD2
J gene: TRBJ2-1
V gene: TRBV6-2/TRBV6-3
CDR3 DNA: TGTGCCAGCAGCAGGAACGCGGGGGGGTCCTACAATGAGCAGTTCTTC
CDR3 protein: CASSRNAGGSYNEQFF

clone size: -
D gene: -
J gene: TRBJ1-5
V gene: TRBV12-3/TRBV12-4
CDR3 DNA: TGTGCCAGCAGTTTACAGGTTAGCAATCAGCCCCAGCATTTT
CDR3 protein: CASSLQVSNQPQHF

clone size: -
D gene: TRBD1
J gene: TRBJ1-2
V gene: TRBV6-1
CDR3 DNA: TGTGCCAGCAGAAAGGGGGCAGAAGCTAACTATGGCTACACCTTC
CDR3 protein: CASRKGAEANYGYTF

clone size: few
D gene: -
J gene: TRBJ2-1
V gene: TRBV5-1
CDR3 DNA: TGCGCCAGCAGCTTGGCCGTGTCGGAGGATGAGCAGTTCTTC
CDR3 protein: CASSLAVSEDEQFF

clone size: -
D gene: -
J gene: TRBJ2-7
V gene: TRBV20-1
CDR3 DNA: TGCAGTGCTAGAGAAGGGAACTACGAGCAGTACTTC
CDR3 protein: CSAREGNYEQYF

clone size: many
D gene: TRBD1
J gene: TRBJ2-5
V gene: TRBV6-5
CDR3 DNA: TGTGCCAGCGAAGGACAGGGGAAAGAGACCCAGTACTTC
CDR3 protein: CASEGQGKETQYF

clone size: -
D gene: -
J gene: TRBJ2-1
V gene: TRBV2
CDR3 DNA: TGTGCCAGCAGTGTATCAGGTGTGGGTGAGCAGTTCTTC
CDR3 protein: CASSVSGVGEQFF

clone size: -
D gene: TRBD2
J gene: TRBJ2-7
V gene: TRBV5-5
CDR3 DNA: TGTGCCAGCAGCCGGACCGGGACTAGCGACTACGAGCAGTACTTC
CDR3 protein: CASSRTGTSDYEQYF

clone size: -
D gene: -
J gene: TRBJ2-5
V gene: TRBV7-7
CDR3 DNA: TGTGCTAGCAGCCCGGACTTCCAAGAGACCCAGTACTTC
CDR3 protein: CASSPDFQETQYF

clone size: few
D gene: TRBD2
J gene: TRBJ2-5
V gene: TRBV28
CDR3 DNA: TGTGCCAGCAGTTTCCAGACTAGCGGGCAAGAGACCCAGTACTTC
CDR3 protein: CASSFQTSGQETQYF

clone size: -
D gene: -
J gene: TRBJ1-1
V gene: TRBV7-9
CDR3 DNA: TGTGCCAGCAGTCGTGCGGGAGGGTCCACTGAAGCTTTCTTT
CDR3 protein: CASSRAGGSTEAFF

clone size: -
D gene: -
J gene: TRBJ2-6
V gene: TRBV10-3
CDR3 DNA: TGTGCCATCAGTGTTCAGCTCCCCTCTCTCCGGGCCAACGTCCTGACTTTC
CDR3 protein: CAISVQLPSLRANVLTF

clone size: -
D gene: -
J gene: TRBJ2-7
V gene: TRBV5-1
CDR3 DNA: TGCGCCAGCAGCTCCAGGGTCTCCGCCTACGAGCAGTACTTC
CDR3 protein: CASSSRVSAYEQYF

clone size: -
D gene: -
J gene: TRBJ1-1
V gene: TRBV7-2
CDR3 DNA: TGTGCCAGCAGCCCAGCGGGAACGAACACTGAAGCTTTCTTT
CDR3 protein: CASSPAGTNTEAFF

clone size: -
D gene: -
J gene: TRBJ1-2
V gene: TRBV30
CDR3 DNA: TGTGCCTGCGAAGGAGGGTATAACTATGGCTACACCTTC
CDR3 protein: CACEGGYNYGYTF

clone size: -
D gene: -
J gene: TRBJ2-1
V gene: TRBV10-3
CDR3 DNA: TGTGCCATCACCCGAGTTGAGGGGAGTCTTATAAGGGAGCAGTTCTTC
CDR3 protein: CAITRVEGSLIREQFF

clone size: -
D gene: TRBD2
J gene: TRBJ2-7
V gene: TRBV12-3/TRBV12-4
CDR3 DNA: TGTGCCAGCAGTTTCAGCGGGGGAATATCCTACGAGCAGTACTTC
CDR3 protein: CASSFSGGISYEQYF

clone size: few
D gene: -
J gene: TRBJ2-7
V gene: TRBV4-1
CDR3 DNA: TGCGCCAGCAGCCAAGTTTCCGCGGGGGCACCGGGGAACGAGCAGTACTTC
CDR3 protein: CASSQVSAGAPGNEQYF

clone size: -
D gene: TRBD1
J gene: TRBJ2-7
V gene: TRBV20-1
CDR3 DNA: TGCAGTGCCGAGGACAGGGGCACCGGAGGGTACGAGCAGTACTTC
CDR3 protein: CSAEDRGTGGYEQYF